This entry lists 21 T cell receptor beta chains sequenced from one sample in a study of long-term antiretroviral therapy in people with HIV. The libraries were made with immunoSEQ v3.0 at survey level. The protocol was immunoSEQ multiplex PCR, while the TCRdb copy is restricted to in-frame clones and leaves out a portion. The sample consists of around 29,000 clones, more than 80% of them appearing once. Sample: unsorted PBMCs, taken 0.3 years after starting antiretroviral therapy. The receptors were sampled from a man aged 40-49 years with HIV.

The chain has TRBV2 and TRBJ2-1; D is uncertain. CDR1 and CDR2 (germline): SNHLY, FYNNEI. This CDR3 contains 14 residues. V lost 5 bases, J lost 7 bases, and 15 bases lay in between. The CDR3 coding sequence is TGTGCCAGCAGTAGGATGGAGTGGAAAAATGAGCAGTTCTTC. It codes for CASSRMEWKNEQFF.

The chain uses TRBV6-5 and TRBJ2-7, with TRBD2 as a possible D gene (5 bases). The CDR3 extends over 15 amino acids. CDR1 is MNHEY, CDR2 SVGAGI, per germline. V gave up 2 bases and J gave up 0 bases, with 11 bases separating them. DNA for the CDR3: TGTGCCAGCAGTTACACAGCGGTCAGCTCCTACGAGCAGTACTTC. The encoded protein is CASSYTAVSSYEQYF.

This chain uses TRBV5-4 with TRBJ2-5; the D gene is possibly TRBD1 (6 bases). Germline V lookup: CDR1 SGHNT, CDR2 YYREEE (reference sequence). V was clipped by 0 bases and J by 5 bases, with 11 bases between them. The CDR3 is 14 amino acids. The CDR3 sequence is CASSLDSRGETQYF. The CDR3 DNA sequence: TGTGCCAGCAGCTTGGATAGTAGGGGGGAGACCCAGTACTTC.

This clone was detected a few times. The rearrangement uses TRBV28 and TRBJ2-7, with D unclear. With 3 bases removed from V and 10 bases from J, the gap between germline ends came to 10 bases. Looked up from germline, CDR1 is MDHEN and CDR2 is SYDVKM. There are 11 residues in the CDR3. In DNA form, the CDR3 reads TGTGCCAGCAGTTTGGAACAGCCACAGTACTTC. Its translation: CASSLEQPQYF.

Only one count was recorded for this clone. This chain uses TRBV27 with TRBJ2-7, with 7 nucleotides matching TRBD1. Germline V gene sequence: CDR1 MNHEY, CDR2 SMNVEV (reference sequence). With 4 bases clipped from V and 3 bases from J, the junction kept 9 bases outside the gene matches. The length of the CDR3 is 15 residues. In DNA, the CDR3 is TGTGCCAGCAGTTCCTCGCCTACAGGGGACTACGAGCAGTACTTC. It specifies CASSSSPTGDYEQYF.

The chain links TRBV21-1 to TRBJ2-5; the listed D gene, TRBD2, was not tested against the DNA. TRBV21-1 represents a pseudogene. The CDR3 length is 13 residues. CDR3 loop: CASTLEGGETQYF. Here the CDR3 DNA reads TGTGCCAGCACCCTCGAGGGCGGCGAGACCCAGTACTTC.

The DNA of the CDR3 is TGTGCCACCAGCAGAGATGGGGACTTTGGAACGGAGCAGTACTTC. It encodes CATSRDGDFGTEQYF. This chain joins TRBV15 and TRBJ2-7, with a possible D match to TRBD2 (6 bases). The V gene's germline CDR1 is LNHNV and CDR2 YYDKDF (reference sequence). This CDR3 contains 15 residues. Trimming removed 0 bases from V and 7 bases from J, with 16 bases in between.

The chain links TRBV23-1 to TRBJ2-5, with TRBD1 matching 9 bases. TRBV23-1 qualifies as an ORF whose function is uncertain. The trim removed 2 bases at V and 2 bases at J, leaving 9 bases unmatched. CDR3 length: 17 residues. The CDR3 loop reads CASSQSGTGPEQETQYF. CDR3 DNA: TGCGCCAGCAGTCAAAGTGGGACAGGGCCTGAGCAAGAGACCCAGTACTTC.

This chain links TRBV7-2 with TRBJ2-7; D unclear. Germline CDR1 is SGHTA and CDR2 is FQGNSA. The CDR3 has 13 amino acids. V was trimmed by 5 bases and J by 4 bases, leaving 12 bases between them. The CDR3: CASSPGPAYEQYF. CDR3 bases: TGTGCCAGCAGCCCTGGACCTGCTTACGAGCAGTACTTC. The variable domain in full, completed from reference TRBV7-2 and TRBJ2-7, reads GAGVSQSPSNKVTEKGKDVELRCDPISGHTALYWYRQSLGQGLEFLIYFQGNSAPDKSGLPSDRFSAERTGGSVSTLTIQRTQQEDSAVYLCASSPGPAYEQYFGPGTRLTVT.

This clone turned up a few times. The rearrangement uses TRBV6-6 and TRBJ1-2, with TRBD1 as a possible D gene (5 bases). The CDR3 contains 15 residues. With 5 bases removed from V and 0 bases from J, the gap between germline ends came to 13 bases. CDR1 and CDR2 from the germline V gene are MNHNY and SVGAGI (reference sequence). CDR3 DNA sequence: TGTGCCAGCAGTCCCAGGACAAATACTAACTATGGCTACACCTTC. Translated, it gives CASSPRTNTNYGYTF.

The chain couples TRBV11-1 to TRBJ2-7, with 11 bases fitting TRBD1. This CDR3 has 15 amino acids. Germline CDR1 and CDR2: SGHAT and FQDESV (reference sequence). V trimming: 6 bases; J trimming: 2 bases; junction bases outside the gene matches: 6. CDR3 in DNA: TGTGCCAGCAGTCCGGACAGGGGGCTTCCCTACGAGCAGTACTTC. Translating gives CASSPDRGLPYEQYF.

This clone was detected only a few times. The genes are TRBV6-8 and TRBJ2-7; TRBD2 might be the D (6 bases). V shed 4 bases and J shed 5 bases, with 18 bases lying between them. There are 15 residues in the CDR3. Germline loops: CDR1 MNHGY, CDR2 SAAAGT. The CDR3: CASSCRIAGGDEQYF. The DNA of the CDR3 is TGTGCCAGCAGTTGCAGAATAGCTGGAGGGGACGAGCAGTACTTC.

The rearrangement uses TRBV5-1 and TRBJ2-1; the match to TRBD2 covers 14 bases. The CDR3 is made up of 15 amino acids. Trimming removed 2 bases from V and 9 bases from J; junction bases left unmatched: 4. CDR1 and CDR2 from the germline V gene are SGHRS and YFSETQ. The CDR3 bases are TGCGCCAGCAGCTTTGGGACTAGCGGGGGAAGTGAGCAGTTCTTC. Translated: CASSFGTSGGSEQFF.

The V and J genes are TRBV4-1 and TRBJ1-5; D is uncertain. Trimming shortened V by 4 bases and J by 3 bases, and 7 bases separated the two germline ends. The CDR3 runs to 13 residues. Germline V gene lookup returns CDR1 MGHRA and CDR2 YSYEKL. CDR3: CASSLKINQPQHF. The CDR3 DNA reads TGCGCCAGCAGCCTTAAAATCAATCAGCCCCAGCATTTT.

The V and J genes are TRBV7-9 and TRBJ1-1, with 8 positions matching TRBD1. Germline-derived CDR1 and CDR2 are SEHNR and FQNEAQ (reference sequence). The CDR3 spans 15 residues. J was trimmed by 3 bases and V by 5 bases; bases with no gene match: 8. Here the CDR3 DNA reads TGTGCCAGCAGCCCGAGGGGGACAGGAGACACTGAAGCTTTCTTT. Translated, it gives CASSPRGTGDTEAFF.

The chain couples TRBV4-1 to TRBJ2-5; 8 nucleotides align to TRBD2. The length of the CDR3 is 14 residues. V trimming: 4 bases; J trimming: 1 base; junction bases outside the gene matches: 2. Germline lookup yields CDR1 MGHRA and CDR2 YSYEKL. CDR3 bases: TGCGCCAGCAGCCCCGGGAGGGCCCAAGAGACCCAGTACTTC. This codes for CASSPGRAQETQYF.

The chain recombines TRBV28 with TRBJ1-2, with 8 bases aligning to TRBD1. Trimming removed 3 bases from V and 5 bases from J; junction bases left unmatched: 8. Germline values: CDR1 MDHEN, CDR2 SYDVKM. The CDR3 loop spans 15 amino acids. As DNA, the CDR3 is TGTGCCAGCAGTTTTTTAGGACAGGGCGGGTATGGCTACACCTTC. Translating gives CASSFLGQGGYGYTF.

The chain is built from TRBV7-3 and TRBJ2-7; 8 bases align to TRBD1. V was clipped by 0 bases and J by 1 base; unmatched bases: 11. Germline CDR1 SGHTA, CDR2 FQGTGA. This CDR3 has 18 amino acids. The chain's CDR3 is CASSLTVDRGLRSYEQYF. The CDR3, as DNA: TGTGCCAGCAGCTTAACGGTAGACAGGGGTCTCCGGTCCTACGAGCAGTACTTC. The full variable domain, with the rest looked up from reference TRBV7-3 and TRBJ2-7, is GAGVSQTPSNKVTEKGKYVELRCDPISGHTALYWYRQSLGQGPEFLIYFQGTGAADDSGLPNDRFFAVRPEGSVSTLKIQRTERGDSAVYLCASSLTVDRGLRSYEQYFGPGTRLTVT.

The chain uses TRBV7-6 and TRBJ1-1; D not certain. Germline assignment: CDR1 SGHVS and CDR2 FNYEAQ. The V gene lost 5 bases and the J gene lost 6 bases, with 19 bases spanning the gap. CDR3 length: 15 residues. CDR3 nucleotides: TGTGCCAGCAGCCTCCGGGATCCCGGTGCCCCTGAAGCTTTCTTT. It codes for CASSLRDPGAPEAFF.

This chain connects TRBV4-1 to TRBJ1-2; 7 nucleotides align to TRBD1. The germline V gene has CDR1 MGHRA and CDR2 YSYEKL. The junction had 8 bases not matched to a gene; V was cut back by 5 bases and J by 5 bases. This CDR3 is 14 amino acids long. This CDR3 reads CASSGRTGGYGYTF. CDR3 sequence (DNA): TGCGCCAGCAGCGGACGGACAGGAGGGTATGGCTACACCTTC.

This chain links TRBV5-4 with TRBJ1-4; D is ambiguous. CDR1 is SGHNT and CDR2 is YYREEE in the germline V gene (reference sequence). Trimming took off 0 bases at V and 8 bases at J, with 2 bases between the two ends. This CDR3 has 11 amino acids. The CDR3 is CASSLGEKLFF. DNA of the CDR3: TGTGCCAGCAGCTTGGGGGAAAAACTGTTTTTT.